Sequencing of this T cell receptor (beta chain) was carried out in a study of T cell repertoires in cytomegalovirus infection. Overall study: The authors relied on CMV epitopes, both recently identified HLA-C-restricted and well-studied HLA-B-restricted. It was the public TCR beta signatures that indicated both CMV infection and matching HLA type.

TCRdb redid the calling of the reads with MiXCR, one entry per CDR3 protein. The sample yields 300,000 to 400,000 distinct CDR3 sequences, approximately 25% seen once. This clonotype was detected only a few times. Its antigen is undetermined. CDR1 is SGHTA, CDR2 FQGNSA, per germline. CDR3 length: 16 residues. Trimming stripped 5 bases from V and 2 bases from J, with 16 bases between. Regarding the study as a whole: HLA-C-restricted CMV clonotypes gave the most frequent clonotype in two of eight donors. Cumulative frequency of public TCR beta families picked out carriers of CMV plus the relevant HLA.

The chain links TRBV7-2 to TRBJ1-3; D remains unclear. The input for sequencing was cultured PBMCs, taken from culture after CMV antigen stimulation. The TCR sequence derives from a human donor in good health (CMV status not recorded). Some clones in this sample may be carry-over from other donors' samples. The CDR3 DNA is TGTGCCAGCAGCCCTTACAACGCAGAGACTGGAAACACCATATATTTT. Residues: CASSPYNAETGNTIYF.